The 27 T cell receptor beta chains given below trace back to one sample, sequenced in a study of cytomegalovirus exposure and HLA in healthy donors. Vbeta (60) and Jbeta (13) primers were used in the PCR. TCRdb keeps only in-frame clones here, not all; method: immunoSEQ multiplex PCR. The sample yields 100,000 to 150,000 clones, about four fifths seen once. The specimen was PBMCs. These receptors were collected from a man between 18 and 29 years old in good health and CMV-seronegative.

CDR3 region: CASSPGSGPYEQYF. For the CDR3, the DNA is TGTGCCAGCAGCCCAGGTAGTGGTCCCTACGAGCAGTACTTC. V gene TRBV7-2 combines with J gene TRBJ2-7, with D hard to call. The length of the CDR3 is 14 residues. Per germline, CDR1 SGHTA and CDR2 FQGNSA. V lost 5 bases and J lost 2, with 13 bases in between.

The V call is TRBV6-1, the J call TRBJ1-3; 7 nucleotides align to TRBD1. This CDR3 has 13 amino acids. Trimming took 7 bases from V and 8 from J; bases not matched to a gene: 8. CDR1 is MNHNS and CDR2 is SASEGT in the germline V gene. The CDR3 region is CASTRTGFHTIYF. CDR3 DNA sequence: TGTGCCAGCACGAGGACAGGTTTCCACACCATATATTTT.

The rearrangement joins TRBV7-3 to TRBJ1-3; D unclear. The V end was cut by 3 bases, the J end by 4 bases, with 16 bases between. Germline V CDR1 and CDR2: SGHTA, FQGTGA. The CDR3 covers 16 residues. CDR3 coding DNA: TGTGCCAGCAGCTTTAGTGGTTCGGGGTACGGAAACACCATATATTTT. Translating gives CASSFSGSGYGNTIYF.

This rearrangement joins TRBV5-1 to TRBJ2-1; 7 bases map to TRBD1. From germline, CDR1 is SGHRS and CDR2 YFSETQ. The CDR3 has 15 residues. V shed 0 bases and J 5 bases; nucleotides not matched to a gene: 5. Written as DNA, the CDR3 is TGCGCCAGCAGCTTGGAGGACAGGAACGACAATGAGCAGTTCTTC. As protein: CASSLEDRNDNEQFF. Supplemented by reference TRBV5-1 and TRBJ2-1, the full variable domain reads KAGVTQTPRYLIKTRGQQVTLSCSPISGHRSVSWYQQTPGQGLQFLFEYFSETQRNKGNFPGRFSGRQFSNSRSEMNVSTLELGDSALYLCASSLEDRNDNEQFFGPGTRLTVL.

The chain joins TRBV29-1 to TRBJ2-3; D remains ambiguous. Germline values: CDR1 SQVTM, CDR2 ANQGSEA. The CDR3 covers 15 residues. The V gene lost 7 bases and the J gene lost 0 bases, with 17 bases spanning the gap. In DNA form, the CDR3 reads TGCAGCGCCTTAAGAAACACCCCTAGCACAGATACGCAGTATTTT. Its protein product is CSALRNTPSTDTQYF.

This clone has only a few counts. The chain is built from TRBV14 and TRBJ1-2; 8 bases are shared with TRBD1. Germline CDR1 reads SGHDN; CDR2 reads FVKESK. This CDR3 spans 14 amino acids. V lost 5 bases and J lost 4; bases outside the gene matches: 6. The DNA of the CDR3 is TGTGCCAGCAGCACACGGACAGGGACCTATGGCTACACCTTC. As protein: CASSTRTGTYGYTF.

This clone was recorded once. The chain carries TRBV7-9 and TRBJ1-4; TRBD1 agrees at 8 bases. This CDR3 has 17 residues. Germline V gene data show CDR1 as SEHNR and CDR2 as FQNEAQ (reference sequence). The junction had 10 bases not matched to a gene; V was cut back by 4 bases and J by 3 bases. For the CDR3, the DNA is TGTGCCAGCAGCTCGAGACGGCAGGGGGCTGCTAATGAAAAACTGTTTTTT. This sequence encodes CASSSRRQGAANEKLFF. Looking up the rest from reference TRBV7-9 and TRBJ1-4 gives the full variable domain: DTGVSQNPRHKITKRGQNVTFRCDPISEHNRLYWYRQTLGQGPEFLTYFQNEAQLEKSRLLSDRFSAERPKGSFSTLEIQRTEQGDSAMYLCASSSRRQGAANEKLFFGSGTQLSVL.

The J gene is TRBJ2-1, the V gene TRBV7-9, with 10 bases lining up with TRBD2. CDR3 length: 15 amino acids. The junction had 7 bases not matched to a gene; V was cut back by 5 bases and J by 6 bases. CDR1 and CDR2 from the germline V gene are SEHNR and FQNEAQ (reference sequence). CDR3 coding DNA: TGTGCCAGCAGCCCCGGGACTAGCGCCGTCAATGAGCAGTTCTTC. It encodes CASSPGTSAVNEQFF.

The chain joins TRBV11-1 to TRBJ2-5, with 8 bases matching TRBD2. Looked up from germline, CDR1 is SGHAT and CDR2 is FQDESV (reference sequence). J lost 4 bases, V lost 6 bases, and 10 bases had no gene match. This CDR3 comprises 15 residues. The CDR3 DNA reads as TGTGCCAGCAGACAGGCAGCGGGGGCTCTAGAGACCCAGTACTTC. Its translation is CASRQAAGALETQYF.

V usage is TRBV13 and J usage is TRBJ1-1; possibly TRBD1 for D (5 bases). Germline assignment: CDR1 PRHDT and CDR2 FYEKMQ (reference sequence). V was clipped by 5 bases and J by 2 bases, with 9 bases between them. The CDR3 runs to 13 residues. The CDR3 coding sequence is TGTGCCAGCAGCCGGGGGATCAACACTGAAGCTTTCTTT. This translates into CASSRGINTEAFF.

This clone was recorded a few times. This chain uses TRBV19 with TRBJ1-1; D uncertain. The CDR3 contains 14 residues. V shed 6 bases and J shed 3 bases, with 14 bases lying between them. Germline CDR1 LNHDA, CDR2 SQIVND (reference sequence). CDR3 DNA: TGTGCCAGTAGGGCAAATCACGGAGACACTGAAGCTTTCTTT. This codes for CASRANHGDTEAFF.

The rearrangement joins TRBV13 to TRBJ1-1; D remains ambiguous. The CDR3 loop spans 9 amino acids. V shed 11 bases and J shed 8 bases, with 9 bases lying between them. Germline loops: CDR1 PRHDT, CDR2 FYEKMQ (reference sequence). CDR3 protein: CACGSEAFF. Here the CDR3 DNA reads TGTGCCTGCGGGAGCGAAGCTTTCTTT.

Notes on this clone: The junction shows a germline mismatch at one end, possibly a read error. The chain recombines TRBV11-1 with TRBJ1-2, with 7 bases fitting TRBD1. The CDR3 is 13 residues long. The germline gives CDR1 SGHAT, CDR2 FQDESV (reference sequence). Here the CDR3 reads CASSPSLSSGQAF. Written as DNA, the CDR3 is TGTGCCAGCTCTCCTTCCCTCTCGTCTGGACAGGCGTTC. The full variable domain, in which reference TRBV11-1 and TRBJ1-2 provide the parts outside the CDR3, is EAEVAQSPRYKITEKSQAVAFWCDPISGHATLYWYRQILGQGPELLVQFQDESVVDDSQLPKDRFSAERLKGVDSTLKIQPAELGDSAMYLCASSPSLSSGQAFGSGTRLTVV.

V gene TRBV2 combines with J gene TRBJ2-3; TRBD1 matches at 8 bases. Losses at the gene ends were 5 bases for V and 11 bases for J; bases not matched to a gene: 6. The germline CDR1 and CDR2 sequences are SNHLY and FYNNEI. This CDR3 contains 12 residues. The CDR3 DNA reads as TGTGCCAGCAGTTCACAGGGGGATGGGCAGTATTTT. This codes for CASSSQGDGQYF.

The genes are TRBV9 and TRBJ2-2, with 7 bases lining up with TRBD2. V trimming: 4 bases; J trimming: 4 bases; junction bases outside the gene matches: 4. Germline assignment: CDR1 SGDLS and CDR2 YYNGEE. CDR3 size: 14 residues. In nucleotides, the CDR3 is TGTGCCAGCAGCAAGCCGGGGGGCACCGGGGAGCTGTTTTTT. As protein: CASSKPGGTGELFF.

With regard to this clone: Lacking the conserved final phenylalanine or tryptophan, this CDR3 likely reflects a read error. The chain links TRBV5-1 to TRBJ1-2, with 7 positions matching TRBD1. This CDR3 comprises 14 residues. Germline CDR1 is SGHRS and CDR2 is YFSETQ. J was trimmed by 4 bases and V by 4 bases; bases with no gene match: 7. CDR3 in DNA: TGCGCCAGCAGCGGAGACAGGGAATTCTATGGCTACACCCTC. Encoded protein: CASSGDREFYGYTL.

About this clone itself: This same CDR3 is encoded by further DNA sequences in the sample. This chain links TRBV7-2 with TRBJ2-7; 8 nucleotides line up with TRBD2. Trimming removed 5 bases from V and 3 bases from J; junction bases left unmatched: 9. Germline V CDR1 and CDR2: SGHTA, FQGNSA. The CDR3 covers 15 residues. CDR3 DNA sequence: TGTGCCAGCAGCCTTGTAGCGGGAACGAGCTACGAGCAGTACTTC. It yields the protein CASSLVAGTSYEQYF.

The V gene is TRBV7-2, the J gene TRBJ2-5; the match to TRBD1 covers 9 bases. V was clipped by 3 bases and J by 2 bases; unmatched bases: 1. The CDR3 is 14 residues long. Germline V gene data show CDR1 as SGHTA and CDR2 as FQGNSA. CDR3 in DNA: TGTGCCAGCAGCTTGGGGACAGGGCAAGAGACCCAGTACTTC. Translation: CASSLGTGQETQYF.

This clone was recorded only once. This chain joins TRBV19 and TRBJ1-1, with TRBD1 as a possible D gene (6 bases). V shed 3 bases and J shed 4 bases, with 12 bases lying between them. CDR1 and CDR2 (germline): LNHDA, SQIVND (reference sequence). The CDR3 spans 14 residues. The CDR3 loop reads CASSMGEGGTEAFF. CDR3 nucleotides: TGTGCCAGTAGTATGGGTGAAGGGGGCACTGAAGCTTTCTTT.

This clone has more than one count but fewer than ten. V is TRBV5-1 and J is TRBJ1-1; a weak D match, TRBD1 (5 bases). Between the trimmed V and J ends, which lost 0 bases and 6 bases, there was a span of 12 bases. The CDR3 totals 14 residues. Germline lookup yields CDR1 SGHRS and CDR2 YFSETQ. CDR3 region: CASSLELEGSEAFF. The CDR3 nucleotides are TGCGCCAGCAGCTTGGAGTTGGAGGGGTCTGAAGCTTTCTTT.

The V gene is TRBV4-2, the J gene TRBJ2-2; TRBD2 aligns across 10 bases. V gave up 4 bases and J gave up 1 base; unmatched junction bases: 12. Germline lookup yields CDR1 LGHNA and CDR2 YNFKEQ. This CDR3 spans 19 amino acids. The CDR3 loop is CASSRSEASGGLNTGELFF. In nucleotides, the CDR3 is TGTGCCAGCAGCCGGTCCGAAGCTAGCGGGGGCCTGAACACCGGGGAGCTGTTTTTT.

The chain is built from TRBV4-1 and TRBJ1-5; tentatively, D is TRBD1 (5 bases). Deletions cut 0 bases from V and 2 bases from J, with 11 bases between. Per the germline V gene, CDR1 is MGHRA and CDR2 is YSYEKL. This CDR3 contains 16 residues. Here the CDR3 reads CASSQDGGMGNQPQHF. For the CDR3, the DNA is TGCGCCAGCAGCCAAGACGGGGGAATGGGCAATCAGCCCCAGCATTTT.

V and J are TRBV6-5 and TRBJ2-7; 8 bases match TRBD1. This CDR3 has 15 amino acids. V lost 5 bases to trimming and J lost 0 bases; unmatched junction nucleotides: 6. The V gene's germline CDR1 is MNHEY and CDR2 SVGAGI. This chain's CDR3 is CASSRQTGDSYEQYF. The CDR3 nucleotides are TGTGCCAGCAGTCGACAGACAGGGGACTCCTACGAGCAGTACTTC.

This chain links TRBV4-3 with TRBJ1-4; TRBD1 agrees at 9 bases. With V trimmed by 5 bases and J by 6 bases, 13 bases remained unmatched. Germline CDR1 reads LGHNA; CDR2 reads YSLEER. This CDR3 is 17 amino acids long. Here the CDR3 reads CASSSPLSDRGDEKLFF. The CDR3 coding sequence is TGCGCCAGCAGCTCTCCCCTGAGTGACAGGGGGGATGAAAAACTGTTTTTT.

The chain has TRBV19 and TRBJ1-3, with D unresolved. The CDR3 sequence is 13 residues long. Germline V gives CDR1 LNHDA, CDR2 SQIVND (reference sequence). Trimming cost V 1 base and J 2 bases, with 3 bases left between them. In DNA form, the CDR3 reads TGTGCCAGTAGTATAGGAGCTGGAAACACCATATATTTT. Translating gives CASSIGAGNTIYF.

CDR3 region: CASSLNTRNSPLHF. In DNA, the CDR3 is TGCGCCAGCAGCTTGAACACCCGAAATTCACCCCTCCACTTT. This sequence joins TRBV5-1 and TRBJ1-6; D not resolved. The CDR3 runs 14 residues. The germline gives CDR1 SGHRS, CDR2 YFSETQ. V gave up 1 base and J gave up 7 bases, with 9 bases separating them.

V gene TRBV29-1 combines with J gene TRBJ2-2; TRBD1 matches at 7 bases. The CDR3 totals 14 residues. The V gene's germline CDR1 is SQVTM and CDR2 ANQGSEA. V lost 4 bases, J lost 3 bases, and 5 bases stayed unmatched. Written as DNA, the CDR3 is TGCAGCGTTGGGGGGACAGCCTACACCGGGGAGCTGTTTTTT. It encodes CSVGGTAYTGELFF.